The clone carrying this T cell receptor beta chain has only a few counts. The antigen remains unidentified. The entry originates in a study of shared clonotypes between healthy human individuals. The germline V and J ends were trimmed by 5 bases and 10 bases, with 14 bases remaining between them. The germline V gene has CDR1 SGHVS and CDR2 FNYEAQ. CDR3 length: 13 residues. Study results and limitations: Non-shared clonotypes showed lower generation probabilities than clonotypes common to all four donors.

Only CD45RO-negative cells positively selected for CCR7 counted as naive CD8 cells, so terminally differentiated effector memory CD45RA+ cells were excluded. All the donors were Caucasian adults who lived in Nashville, Tennessee. The assay was immunoSEQ multiplex PCR, and TCRdb's table has in-frame clones only and misses some. The sample lists about 2 million clones, about 95% occurring once. The sequencing input was naive CD8+ T cells sorted from blood. V usage is TRBV7-6 and J usage is TRBJ2-2; D is ambiguous. This receptor was obtained from a man aged 18 to 30 in good health. For the CDR3, the DNA is TGTGCCAGCAGCCTCGGATCGAGAGAGGAGCTGTTTTTT. Translating gives CASSLGSREELFF.